Listed below are T cell receptor beta chains from one sample, sequenced in a study of shared clonotypes between healthy human individuals. Measured with immunoSEQ multiplex PCR; TCRdb has only the in-frame clones, and not every one. The sample contains nearly 500,000 clones, 75% to 85% of which appear only once. The sequenced material came from PBMCs. These receptors originate from a middle-aged woman in good health. Some clones in this sample may be carry-over from other donors' samples. The CDR3 runs from the conserved cysteine through the conserved F or W. Each record gives: CDR3 DNA, CDR3 protein, J gene, V gene, clone size, D gene. The D gene is left open where the match is weak. Some rows have no size entry. The others give once, few or many, or a class for an expanded clone.

DNA: TGTGCCAGCAGCACCCGACTAGCGGGAGAGGAGACCCAGTACTTC; CDR3: CASSTRLAGEETQYF; J: TRBJ2-5; V: TRBV7-9; size: -; D: TRBD2
DNA: TGTGCCAGCAGTGAGGGGATTGACAGTCACCAAGAGACCCAGTACTTC; CDR3: CASSEGIDSHQETQYF; J: TRBJ2-5; V: TRBV25-1; size: -; D: -
DNA: TGTGCCAGCAGCTTAGGGTCGGGTGACACCTTC; CDR3: CASSLGSGDTF; J: TRBJ1-2; V: TRBV7-8; size: -; D: -
DNA: TGTGCCAGCAGTAGAAGGGAGAACACTGAAGCTTTCTTT; CDR3: CASSRRENTEAFF; J: TRBJ1-1; V: TRBV6-4; size: -; D: -
DNA: TGTGCCAGCAATCCTACCCGCCTCGGAAACACCATATATTTT; CDR3: CASNPTRLGNTIYF; J: TRBJ1-3; V: TRBV2; size: once; D: -
DNA: TGCGCCAGCAGCCAACCTCGGAGGGGTCACTACGAGCAGTACTTC; CDR3: CASSQPRRGHYEQYF; J: TRBJ2-7; V: TRBV4-1; size: -; D: -
DNA: TGCAGCGTTGACGAGGGGGACTCCTACAATGAGCAGTTCTTC; CDR3: CSVDEGDSYNEQFF; J: TRBJ2-1; V: TRBV29-1; size: -; D: -
DNA: TGTGCCAGCACCTCCGAGGGGGTCAGCACAGATACGCAGTATTTT; CDR3: CASTSEGVSTDTQYF; J: TRBJ2-3; V: TRBV7-2; size: few; D: -
DNA: TGCAGCGCTGGAGACAGCTACAATGAGCAGTTCTTC; CDR3: CSAGDSYNEQFF; J: TRBJ2-1; V: TRBV29-1; size: few; D: -
DNA: TGTGCCAGCAGCGACGGGGCAGGGGCTAACACCGGGGAGCTGTTTTTT; CDR3: CASSDGAGANTGELFF; J: TRBJ2-2; V: TRBV9; size: -; D: -
DNA: TGTGCCAGCAGTGCCACTCTGTGGGGGGAGCTGTTTTTT; CDR3: CASSATLWGELFF; J: TRBJ2-2; V: TRBV14; size: -; D: -
DNA: TGTGCCTGGAGTGTACATAAAGGACTAGCGGTTATCAATGAGCAGTTCTTC; CDR3: CAWSVHKGLAVINEQFF; J: TRBJ2-1; V: TRBV30; size: -; D: TRBD2
DNA: TGCGCCAGCAGCGGGACCGGGGGGCCAGAGACCCAGTACTTC; CDR3: CASSGTGGPETQYF; J: TRBJ2-5; V: TRBV5-1; size: -; D: -
DNA: TGCGCCAGCAGCTTGGGACTAGCGGGACAAGAGACCCAGTACTTC; CDR3: CASSLGLAGQETQYF; J: TRBJ2-5; V: TRBV5-1; size: -; D: TRBD2
DNA: TGCTCAGCTGGCAAAAACATTCAGTACTTC; CDR3: CSAGKNIQYF; J: TRBJ2-4; V: TRBV20-1; size: -; D: -
DNA: TGTGCCAGTAGTATCCGACGGCGGGAGGGTGGCACCGGGGAGCTGTTTTTT; CDR3: CASSIRRREGGTGELFF; J: TRBJ2-2; V: TRBV19; size: -; D: TRBD2
DNA: TGCGCCAGCAGCTTGAGGGGAGGGACAAGCACAGATACGCAGTATTTT; CDR3: CASSLRGGTSTDTQYF; J: TRBJ2-3; V: TRBV5-1; size: -; D: -
DNA: TGTGCCACCAGCAGAGATGGACTAGGAAAGTCTGAAGCTTTCTTT; CDR3: CATSRDGLGKSEAFF; J: TRBJ1-1; V: TRBV15; size: -; D: -
DNA: TGCGCCAGCAGCTTCACGGAGGCGGTGAACACTGAAGCTTTCTTT; CDR3: CASSFTEAVNTEAFF; J: TRBJ1-1; V: TRBV5-1; size: -; D: -
DNA: TGTGCCAGCAGCAAACTCGGACTAGCGGCTAACACCGGGGAGCTGTTTTTT; CDR3: CASSKLGLAANTGELFF; J: TRBJ2-2; V: TRBV7-6; size: -; D: TRBD2
DNA: TGTGCCAGCAGTCCGCCGGACAGGCGCACAGATACGCAGTATTTT; CDR3: CASSPPDRRTDTQYF; J: TRBJ2-3; V: TRBV28; size: few; D: TRBD1
DNA: TGCGCCAGCAGCTCAGGGATACAGTACGAGCAGTACTTC; CDR3: CASSSGIQYEQYF; J: TRBJ2-7; V: TRBV5-1; size: -; D: -
DNA: TGTGCCAGCCGAAGGAGACAGGCCTCGAACACCGGGGAGCTGTTTTTT; CDR3: CASRRRQASNTGELFF; J: TRBJ2-2; V: TRBV5-4; size: few; D: -
DNA: TGTGCCAGCAGTGAACGGCAGGATCAGCCCCAGCATTTT; CDR3: CASSERQDQPQHF; J: TRBJ1-5; V: TRBV6-1; size: once; D: -
DNA: TGTGCCAGCAGTTGGCAGGGAGGTCAGCCCCAGCATTTT; CDR3: CASSWQGGQPQHF; J: TRBJ1-5; V: TRBV28; size: -; D: -
DNA: TGTGCCAGCAGCATTAGCGGGAGTAACTACGAGCAGTACTTC; CDR3: CASSISGSNYEQYF; J: TRBJ2-7; V: TRBV7-8; size: -; D: TRBD2
DNA: TGCGCCAGCAGCTTGGTTGGCCCGACCGGGGAGCTGTTTTTT; CDR3: CASSLVGPTGELFF; J: TRBJ2-2; V: TRBV5-1; size: -; D: -
DNA: TGCAGCGTTCAGGTTTCGGCTGGGGAAAAACTGTTTTTT; CDR3: CSVQVSAGEKLFF; J: TRBJ1-4; V: TRBV29-1; size: -; D: -
DNA: TGTGCCAGCAGTTACGGGTTTTTGGTGGGTAGTGAGACCCAGTACTTC; CDR3: CASSYGFLVGSETQYF; J: TRBJ2-5; V: TRBV6-5; size: -; D: -
DNA: TGTGCCATCAGGGGGGGACAGGGGTACGAGCAGTACTTC; CDR3: CAIRGGQGYEQYF; J: TRBJ2-7; V: TRBV10-3; size: -; D: TRBD1
DNA: TGTGCCAGCTCACCCCAGGACAGCAGCTCCTACAATGAGCAGTTCTTC; CDR3: CASSPQDSSSYNEQFF; J: TRBJ2-1; V: TRBV18; size: -; D: -
DNA: TGTGCCAGCAGCTTAGAAGACTGGGCTAGCGGGAGTGGGGAGCAGTTCTTC; CDR3: CASSLEDWASGSGEQFF; J: TRBJ2-1; V: TRBV7-9; size: few; D: TRBD2
DNA: TGTGCCTCGGGACAGCTGATGAACACTGAAGCTTTCTTT; CDR3: CASGQLMNTEAFF; J: TRBJ1-1; V: TRBV30; size: many; D: TRBD1
DNA: TGCAGTGCCCAAGTTTCGCGGGAGCAGTACTTC; CDR3: CSAQVSREQYF; J: TRBJ2-7; V: TRBV20-1; size: once; D: -
DNA: TGCGCCAGCAGCTTGGGACTAGCGGAATTCACAGATACGCAGTATTTT; CDR3: CASSLGLAEFTDTQYF; J: TRBJ2-3; V: TRBV5-1; size: -; D: TRBD2
DNA: TGCAGCGTTGAAGATAGCCAGGGGCTCAACGAGCAGTACTTC; CDR3: CSVEDSQGLNEQYF; J: TRBJ2-7; V: TRBV29-1; size: -; D: -
DNA: TGTGCCATCAGCCCGGGACAGTCGTTGGATGAGCAGTTCTTC; CDR3: CAISPGQSLDEQFF; J: TRBJ2-1; V: TRBV10-3; size: -; D: TRBD1
DNA: TGTGCCAGCAGCTTCGGACGGCACTCTGGGGCCAACGTCCTGACTTTC; CDR3: CASSFGRHSGANVLTF; J: TRBJ2-6; V: TRBV11-1; size: -; D: -
DNA: TGTGCCAGCAGCCCAGGGTTCACAGATACGCAGTATTTT; CDR3: CASSPGFTDTQYF; J: TRBJ2-3; V: TRBV9; size: -; D: -
DNA: TGTGCCAGCAGTTACCTAGCCGCCGGGGACTATGGCTACACCTTC; CDR3: CASSYLAAGDYGYTF; J: TRBJ1-2; V: TRBV6-6; size: -; D: -
DNA: TGTGCCAGCAGCTTGACTGGGGACTCCTACAATGAGCAGTTCTTC; CDR3: CASSLTGDSYNEQFF; J: TRBJ2-1; V: TRBV5-4; size: -; D: -
DNA: TGTGCCAGCAGCTTAACCGGGACCCAATTCTACAATGAGCAGTTCTTC; CDR3: CASSLTGTQFYNEQFF; J: TRBJ2-1; V: TRBV6-6; size: -; D: -
DNA: TGTGCCAGCAGTAACAGGGGTAGCAATCAGCCCCAGCATTTT; CDR3: CASSNRGSNQPQHF; J: TRBJ1-5; V: TRBV7-2; size: -; D: TRBD1
DNA: TGTGCCAGCAGCCCAGGGGCTTACAATGAGCAGTTCTTC; CDR3: CASSPGAYNEQFF; J: TRBJ2-1; V: TRBV11-1; size: -; D: -
DNA: TGTGCCAGCAGCTTGGGTTTAGACCCCAGCGAGCAGTACTTC; CDR3: CASSLGLDPSEQYF; J: TRBJ2-7; V: TRBV7-2; size: -; D: -
DNA: TGTGCCAGCAGAACCTCCGGGACAACAGGGCAGTACTTC; CDR3: CASRTSGTTGQYF; J: TRBJ2-7; V: TRBV28; size: -; D: -
DNA: TGTGCCAGCAGCTCAACAGGGGGCGAGCAGTTCTTC; CDR3: CASSSTGGEQFF; J: TRBJ2-1; V: TRBV7-3; size: many; D: TRBD1
DNA: TGTGCCACCAGCAGAGGATGGGACACCCTGGGCTATGGCTACACCTTC; CDR3: CATSRGWDTLGYGYTF; J: TRBJ1-2; V: TRBV15; size: many; D: -
DNA: TGTGCCAGCTCACCCTCGACAGGGTTTGGAAACACCATATATTTT; CDR3: CASSPSTGFGNTIYF; J: TRBJ1-3; V: TRBV18; size: -; D: TRBD1
DNA: TGTGCCAGCAGCTTGGGTGCAGGACGCTCCTACGAGCAGTACTTC; CDR3: CASSLGAGRSYEQYF; J: TRBJ2-7; V: TRBV5-8; size: -; D: -
DNA: TGCGCCAGCAGCTTGTTATCGGGTACTTCCTACGAGCAGTACTTC; CDR3: CASSLLSGTSYEQYF; J: TRBJ2-7; V: TRBV5-1; size: few; D: -
DNA: TGTGCCAGCAGTTACTCCACGACCCAGTACTTC; CDR3: CASSYSTTQYF; J: TRBJ2-5; V: TRBV6-5; size: -; D: -
DNA: TGTGCCAGCAGCCCCCGACAGGATTCTGGAAACACCATATATTTT; CDR3: CASSPRQDSGNTIYF; J: TRBJ1-3; V: TRBV21-1; size: -; D: -
DNA: TGTGCCAGCAGCGTAAGCCAAAACTATGGCTACACCTTC; CDR3: CASSVSQNYGYTF; J: TRBJ1-2; V: TRBV7-2; size: few; D: -
DNA: TGTGCCAGCAGCTTAGCGACAGGGTACCAAGAGACCCAGTACTTC; CDR3: CASSLATGYQETQYF; J: TRBJ2-5; V: TRBV11-3; size: -; D: TRBD1
DNA: TGCGCCAGCAGCCAAGACGGGAGTACAGGGGGCTACACCTTC; CDR3: CASSQDGSTGGYTF; J: TRBJ1-2; V: TRBV4-3; size: -; D: -
DNA: TGTGCCAGCAGCTTAGAGGCTAGACGACCCTACGAGCAGTACTTC; CDR3: CASSLEARRPYEQYF; J: TRBJ2-7; V: TRBV7-2; size: -; D: -
DNA: TGTGCCAGCAGCTTAAATGGGGGGGCCTATGAAAAACTGTTTTTT; CDR3: CASSLNGGAYEKLFF; J: TRBJ1-4; V: TRBV7-3; size: -; D: -
DNA: TGTGCCAGTAGTATCCCGGGAGCCGCAGATACGCAGTATTTT; CDR3: CASSIPGAADTQYF; J: TRBJ2-3; V: TRBV19; size: -; D: -